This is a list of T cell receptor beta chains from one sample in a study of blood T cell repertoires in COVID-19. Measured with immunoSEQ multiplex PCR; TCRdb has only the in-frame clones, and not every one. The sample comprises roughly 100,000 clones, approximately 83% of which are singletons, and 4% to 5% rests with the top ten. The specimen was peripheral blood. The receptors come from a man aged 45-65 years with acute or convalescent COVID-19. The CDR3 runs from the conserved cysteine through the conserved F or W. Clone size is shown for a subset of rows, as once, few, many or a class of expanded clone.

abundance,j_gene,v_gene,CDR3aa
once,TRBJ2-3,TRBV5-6,CASSPGTISSTQYF
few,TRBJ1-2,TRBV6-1,CASSEPGTGRYGYTF
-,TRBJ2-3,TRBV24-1,CATSAPGGADTQYF
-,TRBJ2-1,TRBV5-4,CASSPGLAMYNEQFF
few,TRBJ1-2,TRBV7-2,CASSLRDDSNYGYTF
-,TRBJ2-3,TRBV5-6,CASSLVAGSTDTQYF
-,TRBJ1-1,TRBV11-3,CASSLLAGGNTEAFF
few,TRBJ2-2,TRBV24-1,CATSDFPRTGVSGELFF
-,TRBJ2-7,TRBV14,CASSNRDRQYEQYF
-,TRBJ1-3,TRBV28,CASRSGAPEGTIYF
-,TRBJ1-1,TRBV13,CASSLGDSTEAFF
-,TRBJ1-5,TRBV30,CAWKPGTAYSNQPQHF
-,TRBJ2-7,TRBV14,CASSQQTGGNTPYEQYF
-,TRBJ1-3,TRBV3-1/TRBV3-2,CASSQGNTGPPGNTIYF
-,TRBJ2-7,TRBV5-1,CASSLPYSYEQYF
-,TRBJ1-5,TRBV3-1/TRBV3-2,CASSQGLDQPQHF
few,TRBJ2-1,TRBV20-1,CSANRGEQFF
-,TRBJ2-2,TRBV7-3,CASSQPGQHTGELFF
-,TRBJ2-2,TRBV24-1,CATSDRTGSLLNTGELFF
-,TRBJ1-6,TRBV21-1,CASSILPVTGGYNSPLHF
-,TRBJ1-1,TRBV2,CASSADRGGTEAFF
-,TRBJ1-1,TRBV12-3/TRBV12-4,CASSLGGVAFF
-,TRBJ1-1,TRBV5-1,CASRGQFPVF
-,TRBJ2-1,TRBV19,CASKGAGRGGPYNEQFF
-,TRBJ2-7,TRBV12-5,CASGLGQGADEQYF
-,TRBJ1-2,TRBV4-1,CASSQVGDSYGYTF
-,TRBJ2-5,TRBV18,CASSPDQETQYF
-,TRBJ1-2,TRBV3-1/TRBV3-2,CASSPGQGNYGYTF
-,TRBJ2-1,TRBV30,CAWSWGRNEQFF
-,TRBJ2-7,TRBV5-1,CASSLGLMSSYEQYF
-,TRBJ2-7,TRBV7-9,CATPPRDSSYEQYF
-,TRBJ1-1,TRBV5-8,CASRFPGQGAEAFF
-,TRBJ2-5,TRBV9,CATLPFRAQYF
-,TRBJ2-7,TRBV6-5,CASPPSGTGAFEQYF